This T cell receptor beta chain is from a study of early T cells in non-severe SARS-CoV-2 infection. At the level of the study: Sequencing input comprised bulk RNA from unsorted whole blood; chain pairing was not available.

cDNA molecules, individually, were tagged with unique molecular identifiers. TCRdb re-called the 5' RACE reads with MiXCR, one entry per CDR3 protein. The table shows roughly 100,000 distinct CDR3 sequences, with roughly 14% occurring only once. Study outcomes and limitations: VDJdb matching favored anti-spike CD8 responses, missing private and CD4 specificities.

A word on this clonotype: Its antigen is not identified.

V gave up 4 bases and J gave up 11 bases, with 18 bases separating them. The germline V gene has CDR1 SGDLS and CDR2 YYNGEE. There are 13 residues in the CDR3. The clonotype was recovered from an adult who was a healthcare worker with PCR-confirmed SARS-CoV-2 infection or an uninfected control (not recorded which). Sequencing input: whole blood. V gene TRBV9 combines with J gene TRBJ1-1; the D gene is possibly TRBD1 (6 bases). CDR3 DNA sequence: TGTGCCAGCAGCCCTAGGGGGGGGCGCAGGGCTTTCTTT. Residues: CASSPRGGRRAFF.